Listed below are T cell receptor beta chains from one sample, sequenced in a study of OX40 agonist ivuxolimab in advanced cancers. The assay was immunoSEQ multiplex PCR, and TCRdb's table has in-frame clones only and misses some. The data show approximately 50,000 clones, approximately 86% seen once. Material: CD4+ or CD8+ T cells sorted from blood, obtained in a trial of the OX40 agonist ivuxolimab. The receptors stem from an adult with an advanced solid tumor such as melanoma, head and neck, liver or kidney cancer. Each CDR3 is given with its conserved first and last residue. The D gene is left open where the match is weak. The listing skips clone size in some rows; elsewhere it reads once, few, many or a size class.

NA	TRBV11-2	NA	TRBJ2-1	TGTGCCAGCAGCTTGGGCGGGATACTTGAGCAGTTCTTC	CASSLGGILEQFF
NA	TRBV5-1	NA	TRBJ2-5	TGCGCCAGCAGCGACCCGGGACAAGTAGAGACCCAGTACTTC	CASSDPGQVETQYF
NA	TRBV10-3	NA	TRBJ1-4	TGTGCCATCAGTGACGACAGTCCTAATGAAAAACTGTTTTTT	CAISDDSPNEKLFF
NA	TRBV6-4	NA	TRBJ2-2	TGTGCCAGCAGTGACTTTAGCGGACCAAACACCGGGGAGCTGTTTTTT	CASSDFSGPNTGELFF
NA	TRBV29-1	NA	TRBJ2-5	TGCAGCGTTGTCAGCAGCCAAGAGACCCAGTACTTC	CSVVSSQETQYF
NA	TRBV19	NA	TRBJ1-5	TGTGCCAGTAGTATACAGGGAGCAATGGATCAGCCCCAGCATTTT	CASSIQGAMDQPQHF
NA	TRBV28	NA	TRBJ2-3	TGTGCCAGCAGTTTATCCCGATGGGATACGCAGTATTTT	CASSLSRWDTQYF
NA	TRBV4-2	NA	TRBJ2-2	TGTGCCAGCAGCCTAGGGGGGGGAAACACCGGGGAGCTGTTTTTT	CASSLGGGNTGELFF
NA	TRBV30	few	TRBJ2-1	TGTGCCTGGCCTCCGCGACTGGGTTACAATGAGCAGTTCTTC	CAWPPRLGYNEQFF
NA	TRBV7-9	few	TRBJ2-7	TGTGCCAGCAGCTTAGCAAGCTACGCCTACGAGCAGTACTTC	CASSLASYAYEQYF
NA	TRBV2	NA	TRBJ1-2	TGTGCCAGCAGGGGGGCAGGTTTCGGCCCTTTTGGCTATGGCTACACCTTC	CASRGAGFGPFGYGYTF
NA	TRBV19	NA	TRBJ2-2	TGTGCCACCGCCTTGGGGGGGCGATACACCGGGGAGCTGTTTTTT	CATALGGRYTGELFF
NA	TRBV6-5	once	TRBJ1-1	TGTGCCAGCACCCCCCACAGGGTGCGCACTGAAGCTTTCTTT	CASTPHRVRTEAFF
NA	TRBV19	NA	TRBJ2-1	TGTGCCAGTAGTATTTGGGCGGGAAGCGCTGAGAAGCTTGAGCAGTTCTTC	CASSIWAGSAEKLEQFF
NA	TRBV7-2	NA	TRBJ1-3	TGTGCCAGCAGCTTAGTCGAGGGAACGAACACCATATATTTT	CASSLVEGTNTIYF
NA	TRBV19	NA	TRBJ2-3	TGTGCCAGTAATCAGCGAGGCACAGATACGCAGTATTTT	CASNQRGTDTQYF
TRBD1	TRBV2	NA	TRBJ2-1	TGTGCCAGCAGCCGGGACAGGGGCTCGGATGAGCAGTTCTTC	CASSRDRGSDEQFF
NA	TRBV11-2	NA	TRBJ1-1	TGTGCCAGCAGTTCCAGCGGGGGGATTCGAGCTTTCTTT	CASSSSGGIRAFF
NA	TRBV4-2	NA	TRBJ2-1	TGTGCCAGCAGCCTTCTATCGCGTGAGCAGTTCTTC	CASSLLSREQFF
NA	TRBV6-6	NA	TRBJ2-7	TGTGCCAGCAGCAAATGGGGGGACAGCGGCTACGAGCAGTACTTC	CASSKWGDSGYEQYF
TRBD2	TRBV4-3	once	TRBJ2-7	TGCGCCAGCAGCCAAGGGGGACGGGCGGGGGTATACTACGAGCAGTACTTC	CASSQGGRAGVYYEQYF
TRBD1	TRBV4-3	NA	TRBJ1-1	TGCGCCAGCAGCCAAGAACAGGGGGCTGGGACTGAAGCTTTCTTT	CASSQEQGAGTEAFF
NA	TRBV2	once	TRBJ2-5	TGTGCCAGCACGACCCTCCGGGGCGAAGAGACCCAGTACTTC	CASTTLRGEETQYF
NA	TRBV6-6	NA	TRBJ2-7	TGTGCCAGCAGTTCCCCGGGGGGCCCCCGCTCCTACGAGCAGTACTTC	CASSSPGGPRSYEQYF
NA	TRBV30	NA	TRBJ1-2	TGTGCCTGGAGTGGACAGGCCGGGGGCTTTTATGGCTACACCTTC	CAWSGQAGGFYGYTF
NA	TRBV10-3	NA	TRBJ2-2	TGTGCCATCGGTTCCCCGACCGGGAGCATAGACACCGGGGAGCTGTTTTTT	CAIGSPTGSIDTGELFF
TRBD2	TRBV7-2	NA	TRBJ2-1	TGTGCCAGCAGCGTTAGCGGGAGGGCGGATGAGCAGTTCTTC	CASSVSGRADEQFF
TRBD1	TRBV29-1	NA	TRBJ2-7	TGCAGCGTTGGAGGACAGGGGGCGGGAGAGCAGTACTTC	CSVGGQGAGEQYF
NA	TRBV10-2	NA	TRBJ1-2	TGCGCCAGCAGTGAGATCCACGGGACAAACTATGGCTACACCTTC	CASSEIHGTNYGYTF
NA	TRBV15	NA	TRBJ2-1	TGTGCCACCAGCAGAGGGGGGTATGGCTACAATGAGCAGTTCTTC	CATSRGGYGYNEQFF
TRBD1	TRBV4-2	NA	TRBJ2-1	TGTGCCAGCAGCCAAGATTTTACCAGGGGGAATGAGCAGTTCTTC	CASSQDFTRGNEQFF
NA	TRBV19	once	TRBJ1-5	TGTGCCAGTACCAACGGGTCGATAAATCAGCCCCAGCATTTT	CASTNGSINQPQHF
TRBD2	TRBV25-1	NA	TRBJ2-1	TGTGCCAGCAGTGGTAGCGGGAGGGCCCGGGAGCAGTTCTTC	CASSGSGRAREQFF
NA	TRBV5-4	NA	TRBJ2-1	TGTGCCAGCAGCTCGGCGACTAGCTCCTACAATGAGCAGTTCTTC	CASSSATSSYNEQFF